These 5 T cell receptor beta chains came from one sample sequenced in a study of shared clonotypes between healthy human individuals. Using immunoSEQ multiplex PCR, the repertoire was profiled, and TCRdb retains in-frame clones only, with some absent. In the table there are 2 million to 2.5 million clones, more than 80% of which are singletons. Sequencing was done on a sample of naive CD4+ T cells from PBMCs. As to subset: CD45RA+ positively selected. All receptors derive from a man younger than 30 in good health. Some clones in this sample may be carry-over from other donors' samples.

The chain employs TRBV13 and TRBJ2-7, with 11 bases lining up with TRBD2. Trimming at V came to 5 bases and at J to 1 base, leaving 7 bases not matched to a gene. CDR3 length: 16 amino acids. Germline loops: CDR1 PRHDT, CDR2 FYEKMQ (reference sequence). CDR3 region: CASSAFGTSGSYEQYF. DNA of the CDR3: TGTGCCAGCAGCGCCTTCGGGACTAGCGGTTCCTACGAGCAGTACTTC. The variable domain in full, completed from reference TRBV13 and TRBJ2-7, reads AAGVIQSPRHLIKEKRETATLKCYPIPRHDTVYWYQQGPGQDPQFLISFYEKMQSDKGSIPDRFSAQQFSDYHSELNMSSLELGDSALYFCASSAFGTSGSYEQYFGPGTRLTVT.

This clone was seen once. The J gene is TRBJ2-5, the V gene TRBV5-1, with D uncertain. The DNA matches TRBJ2-7 better at its end, which makes the J call doubtful. Germline CDR1 is SGHRS and CDR2 is YFSETQ. The CDR3 is 13 residues long. The CDR3 coding sequence is TGCGCCAGCAGCTTGGCGGCCTCGTACGAGCAGTACTTC. It specifies CASSLAASYEQYF.

This clone was detected only a few times. The chain recombines TRBV29-1 with TRBJ1-4, with D possibly being TRBD1 (5 bases). The CDR3 runs to 10 residues. Germline V CDR1 and CDR2: SQVTM, ANQGSEA. The V end was cut by 0 bases, the J end by 15 bases, with 8 bases between. DNA of the CDR3: TGCAGCGTTGAAGAGGGGGACGTGTTTTTT. It yields the protein CSVEEGDVFF. Variable domain in full (rest from reference TRBV29-1 and TRBJ1-4): SAVISQKPSRDICQRGTSLTIQCQVDSQVTMMFWYRQQPGQSLTLIATANQGSEATYESGFVIDKFPISRPNLTFSTLTVSNMSPEDSSIYLCSVEEGDVFFGSGTQLSVL.

V gene TRBV6-1 combines with J gene TRBJ2-5; tentative D call: TRBD2 (5 bases). Germline lookup yields CDR1 MNHNS and CDR2 SASEGT. The CDR3 has 13 amino acids. Trimming pared 6 bases from V and 1 base from J, leaving 9 bases between. CDR3 coding DNA: TGTGCCAGCAGGGCCGGGATCCAAGAGACCCAGTACTTC. This sequence encodes CASRAGIQETQYF.

V and J are TRBV28 and TRBJ1-1, with D possibly matching TRBD1 (6 bases). Germline CDR1 and CDR2: MDHEN and SYDVKM. CDR3 size: 19 residues. Between the trimmed V and J ends, which lost 4 bases and 1 base, there was a span of 25 bases. The CDR3 coding sequence is TGTGCCAGCAGTTCCGACCCGTTCAGGGGTCTTAGCGGGAACACTGAAGCTTTCTTT. It is translated as CASSSDPFRGLSGNTEAFF.